One and the same sample provided the 14 T cell receptor beta chains below, sequenced in a study of CD8+ T cells in alopecia areata. Extracted RNA was reverse transcribed, and the resulting cDNA served as sequencing template. Clones were sequenced by immunoSEQ multiplex PCR, and TCRdb holds only the in-frame ones, with some missing. The sample shows 90,000 to 150,000 clones, about half of them seen only once. Documented treatment: oral pan-JAK inhibitor, 5-10 mg twice daily. Source: CD4+ T cells sorted from blood, taken at week 4, from a patient treated with tofacitinib. Source of these receptors: a human donor with alopecia areata.

This chain links TRBV7-2 with TRBJ1-1; D not resolved. Per germline, CDR1 SGHTA and CDR2 FQGNSA. The V and J ends lost 5 bases and 5 bases respectively, with 15 bases between them. This CDR3 has 14 amino acids. This CDR3 is CASSRGLGTTEAFF. DNA of the CDR3: TGTGCCAGCAGCCGAGGCCTCGGCACGACTGAAGCTTTCTTT.

V gene TRBV5-6 combines with J gene TRBJ1-1, with unresolved D. The ends were cut back, 2 bases at V and 2 bases at J, with 7 bases in the middle. The CDR3 is 13 amino acids. CDR1 and CDR2 from the germline V gene are SGHDT and YYEEEE. CDR3 sequence (DNA): TGTGCCAGCAGCTTCCAAATTAACACTGAAGCTTTCTTT. Amino acid sequence: CASSFQINTEAFF.

The chain uses TRBV19 and TRBJ2-5, with TRBD2 identical over 13 bases. The CDR3 consists of 17 residues. Germline V gene lookup returns CDR1 LNHDA and CDR2 SQIVND (reference sequence). J was trimmed by 4 bases and V by 5 bases; bases with no gene match: 10. CDR3 in amino acids: CASSPRTSGRIGETQYF. In nucleotides, the CDR3 is TGTGCCAGTAGTCCGCGGACTAGCGGGAGAATAGGAGAGACCCAGTACTTC. Variable domain in full (rest from reference TRBV19 and TRBJ2-5): DGGITQSPKYLFRKEGQNVTLSCEQNLNHDAMYWYRQDPGQGLRLIYYSQIVNDFQKGDIAEGYSVSREKKESFPLTVTSAQKNPTAFYLCASSPRTSGRIGETQYFGPGTRLLVL.

This clone showed up just a few times. V usage is TRBV18 and J usage is TRBJ1-1; D is perhaps TRBD1 (6 bases). Trimming removed 3 bases from V and 1 base from J, with 9 bases in between. CDR1 is KGHSH, CDR2 LQKENI, per germline. This CDR3 spans 14 amino acids. CDR3 in DNA: TGTGCCAGCTCACCCCAGGGGAGGAACACTGAAGCTTTCTTT. It encodes CASSPQGRNTEAFF.

The chain links TRBV30 to TRBJ1-2; the match to TRBD1 covers 7 bases. The length of the CDR3 is 14 residues. CDR1 is GTSNPN, CDR2 SVGIG, per germline (reference sequence). The CDR3, as DNA: TGTGGGGGGGACAGTTCCCCCCGTGGCTATGGCTACACCTTC. Protein: CGGDSSPRGYGYTF.

This sequence joins TRBV29-1 and TRBJ1-1, with D possibly being TRBD1 (5 bases). The germline V gene has CDR1 SQVTM and CDR2 ANQGSEA. Trimming stripped 5 bases from V and 8 bases from J, with 12 bases between. The CDR3 runs 11 residues. The CDR3 nucleotides read TGCAGCGTTAGAGGGGTATTCGAAGCTTTCTTT. Translation gives CSVRGVFEAFF.

This clone was counted between two and nine times. CDR3: CASSVEDGTEAFF. In DNA, the CDR3 is TGTGCCAGCAGCGTAGAGGACGGCACTGAAGCTTTCTTT. The rearrangement joins TRBV9 to TRBJ1-1; D is undetermined. The CDR3 has 13 residues. Germline V lookup: CDR1 SGDLS, CDR2 YYNGEE. Trimming removed 0 bases from V and 4 bases from J, with 7 bases in between.

V gene TRBV27 combines with J gene TRBJ2-3; 8 positions agree with TRBD2. CDR1 and CDR2 from the germline V gene are MNHEY and SMNVEV (reference sequence). Unmatched junction bases numbered 8, after V lost 7 bases and J lost 5 bases. This CDR3 region has 14 residues. Written as DNA, the CDR3 is TGTGCCAGCACCCGGGAGGGAAGGGGAGATACGCAGTATTTT. Translating it yields CASTREGRGDTQYF.

The chain couples TRBV25-1 to TRBJ1-2; D call uncertain. V shed 4 bases and J shed 4 bases, with 10 bases lying between them. CDR1 and CDR2 from the germline V gene are MGHDK and SYGVNS. This CDR3 has 13 amino acids. CDR3: CASSVGYFYGYTF. The CDR3 DNA is TGTGCCAGCAGTGTTGGCTACTTCTATGGCTACACCTTC.

About this clone: Within the sample, other DNA sequences also encode this same CDR3. The chain joins TRBV29-1 to TRBJ1-1; D is undetermined. Trimming pared 4 bases from V and 0 bases from J, leaving 3 bases between. This CDR3 comprises 11 residues. The germline CDR1 and CDR2 sequences are SQVTM and ANQGSEA. The CDR3 reads CSVGLNTEAFF. In DNA form, the CDR3 reads TGCAGCGTTGGCCTGAACACTGAAGCTTTCTTT.

The V call is TRBV11-2, the J call TRBJ2-3, with 13 positions matching TRBD2. Germline V gene lookup returns CDR1 SGHAT and CDR2 FQNNGV. The length of the CDR3 is 17 residues. Trimming cost V 5 bases and J 2 bases; bases outside gene matches: 7. CDR3 residues: CASSVRLAGGHTDTQYF. Here the CDR3 DNA reads TGTGCCAGCAGCGTAAGACTAGCGGGAGGCCACACAGATACGCAGTATTTT.

This clone appeared a few times. The chain employs TRBV2 and TRBJ2-2, with a weak D call TRBD1 (5 bases). V was shortened by 5 bases and J by 5 bases, with 12 bases between the two germline ends. This CDR3 spans 14 amino acids. Germline V gene data show CDR1 as SNHLY and CDR2 as FYNNEI. CDR3 coding DNA: TGTGCCAGCAGTCTCCAGGGTGGGACCGGGGAGCTGTTTTTT. Its translation: CASSLQGGTGELFF.

The chain employs TRBV7-9 and TRBJ2-7; the match to TRBD2 covers 7 bases. V shed 0 bases, J shed 0 bases, and the junction held 2 bases outside the gene matches. The germline V gene encodes CDR1 SEHNR and CDR2 FQNEAQ (reference sequence). This CDR3 is built from 15 residues. CDR3 bases: TGTGCCAGCAGCTTAGCCCTAGCGGACTCCTACGAGCAGTACTTC. Its translation is CASSLALADSYEQYF.

The V call is TRBV10-1, the J call TRBJ2-3; tentatively, D is TRBD1 or TRBD2 (5 bases each). The CDR3 runs to 14 residues. Germline values: CDR1 WNHNN, CDR2 SYGVQD (reference sequence). With 5 bases removed from V and 4 bases from J, the gap between germline ends came to 13 bases. As DNA, the CDR3 is TGCGCCAGCAGTTTGGGACGGTCGTCAGATACGCAGTATTTT. This codes for CASSLGRSSDTQYF.